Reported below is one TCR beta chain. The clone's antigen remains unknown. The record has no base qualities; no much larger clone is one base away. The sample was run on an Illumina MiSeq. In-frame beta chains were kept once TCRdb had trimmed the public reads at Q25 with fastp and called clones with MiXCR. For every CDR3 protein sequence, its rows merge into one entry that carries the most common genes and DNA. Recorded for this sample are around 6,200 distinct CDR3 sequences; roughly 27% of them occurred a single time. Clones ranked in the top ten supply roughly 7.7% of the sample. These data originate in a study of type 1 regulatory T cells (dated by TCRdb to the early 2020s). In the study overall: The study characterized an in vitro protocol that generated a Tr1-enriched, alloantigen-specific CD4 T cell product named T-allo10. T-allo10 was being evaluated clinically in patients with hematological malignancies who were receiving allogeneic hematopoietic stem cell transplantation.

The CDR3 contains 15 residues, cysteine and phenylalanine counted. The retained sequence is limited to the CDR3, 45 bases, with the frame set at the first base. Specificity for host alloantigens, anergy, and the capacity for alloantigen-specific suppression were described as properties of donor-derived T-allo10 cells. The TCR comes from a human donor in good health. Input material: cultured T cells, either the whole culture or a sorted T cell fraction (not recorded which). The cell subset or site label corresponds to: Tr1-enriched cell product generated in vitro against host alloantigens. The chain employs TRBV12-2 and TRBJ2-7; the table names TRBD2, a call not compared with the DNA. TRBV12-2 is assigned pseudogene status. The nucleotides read TGTGCAAGTCGCTACACTAGCGGCCCTGCCTACGAGCAGTACTTC. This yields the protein CASRYTSGPAYEQYF.